Described below is a single TCR beta chain sequence and its context. The CDR3 length is 15 residues. Germline loops: CDR1 SGDLS, CDR2 YYNGEE. Trimming took off 0 bases at V and 1 base at J, with 11 bases between the two ends. Amplification used 60 Vbeta primers and 13 Jbeta primers. The method was immunoSEQ multiplex PCR; TCRdb's version includes in-frame clones alone and lacks a portion of them. The table has around 150,000 clones, about 80% seen once. These data are taken from a study of cytomegalovirus exposure and HLA in healthy donors. The chain employs TRBV9 and TRBJ2-7, with a weak D call TRBD2 (6 bases). The source is a man younger than 40 in good health and CMV-seronegative. Sequences were obtained from PBMCs. The CDR3 is CASSVGGDESYEQYF. DNA of the CDR3: TGTGCCAGCAGCGTAGGCGGGGATGAGTCCTACGAGCAGTACTTC.